What follows are 27 T cell receptor beta chains derived from one specimen sequenced in a study of Graves' ophthalmopathy and Graves' hyperthyroidism. The sequenced template was RNA, covering the TCR beta CDR3 region. A first-round RT-PCR used HTBI primers, followed by a second-round multiplex PCR. TCRdb reanalysed the multiplex PCR reads using MiXCR and keeps one entry per CDR3 protein. This sample has just over 600,000 distinct CDR3 sequences; about a fifth occur once, and the top ten carry more than 5.5%. The sequenced sample was peripheral blood. Receptors originate from a woman younger than 30 with stable Graves' hyperthyroidism. Some clones in this sample may be carry-over from other donors' samples.

This clonotype occurred many times. The chain combines TRBV6-1 with TRBJ1-2; 8 nucleotides line up with TRBD1. The CDR3 extends over 16 amino acids. The germline V gene encodes CDR1 MNHNS and CDR2 SASEGT. J gave up 8 bases and V 5 bases, and 16 bases lay outside the gene matches. This chain's CDR3 is CASSKQTGTGRYGYTF. For the CDR3, the DNA is TGTGCCAGCAGTAAACAGACCGGGACAGGACGGTACGGCTACACCTTC.

This chain joins TRBV7-6 and TRBJ1-5; no firm D call. Germline V gene data show CDR1 as SGHVS and CDR2 as FNYEAQ. This CDR3 region has 14 residues. V was trimmed by 10 bases and J by 7 bases, leaving 20 bases between them. The CDR3 sequence: CANLSGGWRQPQHF. CDR3 sequence (DNA): TGTGCCAACCTATCCGGAGGGTGGAGGCAGCCCCAGCATTTT. The variable domain in full, completed from reference TRBV7-6 and TRBJ1-5, reads GAGVSQSPRYKVTKRGQDVALRCDPISGHVSLYWYRQALGQGPEFLTYFNYEAQQDKSGLPNDRFSAERPEGSISTLTIQRTEQRDSAMYRCANLSGGWRQPQHFGDGTRLSIL.

This sequence joins TRBV5-1 and TRBJ2-7, with 7 bases fitting TRBD1. Germline V CDR1 and CDR2: SGHRS, YFSETQ. CDR3 length equals 13 residues. V shed 6 bases, J shed 6 bases, and the junction held 9 bases outside the gene matches. CDR3 nucleotides: TGCGCCAGCACCCAAACAGGGGCTGGCGAGCAGTACTTC. Translating it yields CASTQTGAGEQYF.

The V gene is TRBV6-1, the J gene TRBJ1-6, with D possibly being TRBD1 (5 bases). Germline V gives CDR1 MNHNS, CDR2 SASEGT. The V end lost 6 bases, the J end lost 0 bases, and 15 bases lay between the germline ends. The CDR3 length is 17 residues. CDR3 protein: CASRLDSYSSYNSPLHF. The CDR3 DNA is TGTGCCAGCAGACTTGACAGCTATAGCTCCTATAATTCACCCCTCCACTTT.

This clonotype has a count of ten or more. The rearrangement uses TRBV11-2 and TRBJ2-2; 10 positions match TRBD2. V lost 0 bases, J lost 6 bases, and 7 bases stayed unmatched. Per the germline V gene, CDR1 is SGHAT and CDR2 is FQNNGV. This CDR3 comprises 17 residues. CDR3 in amino acids: CASSLEGYGLAAGELFF. DNA for the CDR3: TGTGCCAGCAGCTTAGAGGGGTATGGACTAGCGGCCGGGGAGCTGTTTTTT.

This clonotype was seen ten or more times. A much larger clonotype is one base distant, so this may be a read error. The chain uses TRBV15 and TRBJ1-2; no definite D call. The germline V gene encodes CDR1 LNHNV and CDR2 YYDKDF (reference sequence). The ends were cut back, 0 bases at V and 10 bases at J, with 9 bases in the middle. The CDR3 has 12 residues. CDR3 region: CATSRDWDDYTF. Written as DNA, the CDR3 is TGTGCCACCAGCAGAGATTGGGATGACTACACCTTC.

This clonotype was detected a few times. The rearrangement links TRBV12-3 or TRBV12-4 to TRBJ2-7; D may be TRBD1 or TRBD2 (5 bases each). Trimming took 6 bases from V and 2 from J, leaving 20 bases between them. The CDR3 length is 16 residues. As DNA, the CDR3 is TGTGCCAGCAGCTCCCCGCACGGGGCCCTTACCTACGAGCAGTACTTC. It translates to CASSSPHGALTYEQYF.

V and J are TRBV5-1 and TRBJ2-7; D is tentatively TRBD1 or TRBD2 (5 bases each). The CDR3 is 14 residues long. CDR1 is SGHRS and CDR2 is YFSETQ in the germline V gene. Trimming removed 5 bases from V and 1 base from J, with 13 bases in between. The CDR3 protein is CASSVARQSYEQYF. The DNA of the CDR3 is TGCGCCAGCAGTGTAGCGCGACAGTCCTACGAGCAGTACTTC.

In its sample, this clonotype was seen many times. The chain couples TRBV6-1 to TRBJ1-1; D is unresolved. The CDR3 is made up of 13 amino acids. CDR1 and CDR2 (germline): MNHNS, SASEGT. The V end was cut by 6 bases, the J end by 4 bases, with 12 bases between. CDR3 amino acids: CASRRARTTEAFF. In DNA, the CDR3 is TGTGCCAGCAGACGAGCACGGACCACTGAAGCTTTCTTT.

As for this clonotype: The CDR3 ends on some other residue instead of the conserved phenylalanine or tryptophan, so this is likely a read error. No DNA is shown, since the ends of the CDR3 on it are uncertain; the CDR3 is the one TCRdb lists. CDR3 protein: CASVSTAEACV. The rearrangement links TRBV2 to TRBJ1-1. The CDR3 contains 11 residues when both ends are counted. CDR1 and CDR2 (germline): SNHLY, FYNNEI.

In this sample, this clonotype turned up many times. This chain uses TRBV11-2 with TRBJ2-7; 9 bases align to TRBD1. The ends lost 3 bases at V and 6 bases at J; junction bases unmatched: 12. There are 16 residues in the CDR3. Germline CDR1 and CDR2: SGHAT and FQNNGV. In DNA form, the CDR3 reads TGTGCCAGCAGCTTCGGAACCGGGACAGGGTTGGTCGAGCAGTACTTC. Encoded protein: CASSFGTGTGLVEQYF.

This clonotype has ten or more counts. The chain is built from TRBV12-3 or TRBV12-4 and TRBJ2-5; D perhaps matches TRBD1 (6 bases). The CDR3 is 13 amino acids. The ends were cut back, 6 bases at V and 4 bases at J, with 12 bases in the middle. CDR3 sequence reads: CASSLRGGETQYF. The CDR3 DNA is TGTGCCAGCAGCTTACGAGGGGGAGAGACCCAGTACTTC.

In this sample, this clonotype turned up many times. The chain is built from TRBV30 and TRBJ1-3, with D hard to call. CDR3 length: 14 residues. Per germline, CDR1 GTSNPN and CDR2 SVGIG (reference sequence). The V end lost 1 base, the J end lost 0 bases, and 7 bases lay between the germline ends. CDR3 nucleotide sequence: TGTGCCTGGAGTGGGGTCTCCTCTGGAAACACCATATATTTT. Translated: CAWSGVSSGNTIYF.

The chain joins TRBV4-1 to TRBJ1-1, with unresolved D. This CDR3 has 15 amino acids. The V end was cut by 1 base, the J end by 3 bases, with 12 bases between. The germline V gene has CDR1 MGHRA and CDR2 YSYEKL. The CDR3: CASSQVVADDTEAFF. The DNA for the CDR3 is TGCGCCAGCAGCCAAGTGGTGGCGGACGACACTGAAGCTTTCTTT.

This clonotype was observed a handful of times. The chain employs TRBV12-3 or TRBV12-4 and TRBJ2-2; D possibly matches TRBD1 or TRBD2 (6 bases each). V was pared by 3 bases and J by 7 bases, with 12 bases between. The CDR3 has 14 amino acids. The CDR3 protein is CASSFGGPVGELFF. Here the CDR3 DNA reads TGTGCCAGCAGTTTCGGGGGCCCGGTCGGGGAGCTGTTTTTT.

This clonotype was counted ten times or more. This chain joins TRBV12-3 or TRBV12-4 and TRBJ2-7, with 9 bases that match TRBD1. V gave up 6 bases and J gave up 3 bases; unmatched junction bases: 9. The CDR3 runs to 15 residues. The chain's CDR3 is CASSPLGTGIYEQYF. The CDR3 coding sequence is TGTGCCAGCAGCCCCCTCGGGACAGGGATCTACGAGCAGTACTTC.

This clonotype came up many times. This rearrangement joins TRBV6-5 to TRBJ1-1; unclear D gene. With 0 bases removed from V and 2 bases from J, the gap between germline ends came to 10 bases. Germline V gives CDR1 MNHEY, CDR2 SVGAGI. This CDR3 region has 15 residues. The CDR3 here is CASSYSTVSNTEAFF. CDR3 coding DNA: TGTGCCAGCAGTTACTCGACTGTGTCTAACACTGAAGCTTTCTTT.

This clonotype showed up many times. The V and J genes are TRBV7-8 and TRBJ2-5; D is perhaps TRBD2 (6 bases). There are 15 residues in the CDR3. V was shortened by 8 bases and J by 4 bases, with 20 bases between the two germline ends. Per the germline V gene, CDR1 is SGHVS and CDR2 is FQNEAQ. CDR3 amino acids: CASGRRDSRGETQYF. The DNA for the CDR3 is TGTGCCAGCGGGCGGCGGGACTCAAGGGGAGAGACCCAGTACTTC.

This clonotype was counted only a few times. A much larger clone lies one base from this, so it may be a read error. This rearrangement joins TRBV20-1 to TRBJ2-7, with D maybe TRBD1 (5 bases). Trimming removed 0 bases at V and 2 bases at J, with 11 bases between. This CDR3 comprises 14 residues. Germline lookup yields CDR1 DFQATT and CDR2 SNEGSKA (reference sequence). CDR3 sequence (DNA): TGCAGTGCTAGAGATTCGGTGGGGCCCTACGAGCAGTACTTC. This codes for CSARDSVGPYEQYF.

A word on this clonotype: This may stem from a read error, because a much larger clone lies one nucleotide away. The chain is built from TRBV6-2 or TRBV6-3 and TRBJ2-5; 8 nucleotides agree with TRBD2. The CDR3 has 15 residues. From germline, CDR1 is MNHEY and CDR2 SVGEGT. CDR3 sequence (DNA): TGTGCCAGCAGTTACGGCGGGACTAGTCAAGAGACCCAGAACTTC. Its translation is CASSYGGTSQETQNF.

The chain uses TRBV10-2 and TRBJ2-5; 9 bases line up with TRBD1. The germline CDR1 and CDR2 sequences are WSHSY and SAAADI. This CDR3 region has 13 residues. Trimming at V came to 3 bases and at J to 6 bases, leaving 2 bases not matched to a gene. This CDR3 reads CASSEQGAQTQYF. The CDR3 nucleotides read TGCGCCAGCAGTGAACAGGGGGCTCAGACCCAGTACTTC.

This chain uses TRBV6-1 with TRBJ1-1; 9 bases align to TRBD1. There are 15 residues in the CDR3. Germline V CDR1 and CDR2: MNHNS, SASEGT. J was trimmed by 0 bases and V by 8 bases; bases with no gene match: 7. The chain's CDR3 is CASLLTGGLNTEAFF. Here the CDR3 DNA reads TGTGCCAGCCTTCTTACAGGGGGCCTGAACACTGAAGCTTTCTTT.

V gene TRBV5-1 combines with J gene TRBJ2-2, with 7 bases aligning to TRBD1. V lost 4 bases to trimming and J lost 0 bases; unmatched junction nucleotides: 3. This CDR3 is built from 15 residues. The germline gives CDR1 SGHRS, CDR2 YFSETQ. The CDR3 DNA reads TGCGCCAGCAGCACTACAGGGGCGAACACCGGGGAGCTGTTTTTT. Translation: CASSTTGANTGELFF.

This clonotype was seen repeatedly, ten times or more. The chain links TRBV29-1 to TRBJ1-2; D is uncertain. The CDR3 consists of 13 residues. Germline CDR1 reads SQVTM; CDR2 reads ANQGSEA. V was pared by 3 bases and J by 0 bases, with 8 bases between. The CDR3 sequence is CSVDPGTNYGYTF. The CDR3 DNA is TGCAGCGTTGATCCTGGGACTAACTATGGCTACACCTTC.

This clonotype was counted many times. This chain links TRBV12-3 or TRBV12-4 with TRBJ1-5; unclear D gene. The CDR3 loop spans 13 amino acids. V was clipped by 3 bases and J by 7 bases, with 10 bases between them. The CDR3 DNA follows: TGTGCCAGCAGTTTTAGGGCAGACCAGCCCCAGCATTTT. Its protein is CASSFRADQPQHF.

This clonotype was recorded many times. The J gene is TRBJ1-6, the V gene TRBV4-3, with 7 nucleotides matching TRBD1. The V and J ends lost 0 bases and 7 bases, in that order; junction bases with no gene match: 6. This CDR3 has 16 amino acids. Germline values: CDR1 LGHNA, CDR2 YSLEER. This chain's CDR3 is CASSQDRGQSNSPLHF. The CDR3 DNA follows: TGCGCCAGCAGCCAAGATCGGGGACAGAGCAATTCACCCCTCCACTTT.

The chain recombines TRBV10-1 with TRBJ2-7, with D unresolved. The CDR3 totals 13 residues. Germline CDR1 is WNHNN and CDR2 is SYGVQD (reference sequence). V lost 0 bases, J lost 5 bases, and 8 bases lay in between. The CDR3 loop reads CASSESGEDEQYF. CDR3 sequence (DNA): TGCGCCAGCAGTGAGTCTGGGGAAGACGAGCAGTACTTC.